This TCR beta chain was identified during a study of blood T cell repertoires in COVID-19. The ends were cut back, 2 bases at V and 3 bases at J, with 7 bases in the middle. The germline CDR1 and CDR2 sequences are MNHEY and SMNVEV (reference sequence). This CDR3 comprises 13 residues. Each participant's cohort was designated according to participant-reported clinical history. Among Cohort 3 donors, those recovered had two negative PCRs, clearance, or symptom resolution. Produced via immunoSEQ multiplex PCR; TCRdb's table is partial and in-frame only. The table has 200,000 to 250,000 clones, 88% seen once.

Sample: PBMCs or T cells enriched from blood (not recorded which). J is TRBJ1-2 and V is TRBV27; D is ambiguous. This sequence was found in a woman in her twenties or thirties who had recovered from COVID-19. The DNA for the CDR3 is TGTGCCAGCAGTTTAGGAGCTGACTATGGCTACACCTTC. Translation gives CASSLGADYGYTF.